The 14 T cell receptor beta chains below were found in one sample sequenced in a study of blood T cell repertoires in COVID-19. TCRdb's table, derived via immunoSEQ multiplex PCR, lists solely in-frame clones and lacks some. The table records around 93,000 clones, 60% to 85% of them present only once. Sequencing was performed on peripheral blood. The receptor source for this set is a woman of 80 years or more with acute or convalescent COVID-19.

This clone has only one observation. The CDR3 here is CASSFTGYEQYF. The CDR3 DNA reads as TGTGCCAGCAGTTTCACAGGCTACGAGCAGTACTTC. The chain combines TRBV6-5 with TRBJ2-7; D may be TRBD1 (5 bases). Germline-derived CDR1 and CDR2 are MNHEY and SVGAGI. The CDR3 covers 12 residues. The V end lost 4 bases, the J end lost 3 bases, and 7 bases lay between the germline ends.

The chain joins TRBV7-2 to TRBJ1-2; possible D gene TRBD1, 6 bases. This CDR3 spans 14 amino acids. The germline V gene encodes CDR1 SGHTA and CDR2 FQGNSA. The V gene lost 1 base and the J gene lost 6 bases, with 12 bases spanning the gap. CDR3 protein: CASSLGGQGNGYTF. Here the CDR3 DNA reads TGTGCCAGCAGCTTAGGAGGCCAGGGGAATGGCTACACCTTC. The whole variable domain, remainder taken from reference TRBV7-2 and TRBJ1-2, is GAGVSQSPSNKVTEKGKDVELRCDPISGHTALYWYRQSLGQGLEFLIYFQGNSAPDKSGLPSDRFSAERTGGSVSTLTIQRTQQEDSAVYLCASSLGGQGNGYTFGSGTRLTVV.

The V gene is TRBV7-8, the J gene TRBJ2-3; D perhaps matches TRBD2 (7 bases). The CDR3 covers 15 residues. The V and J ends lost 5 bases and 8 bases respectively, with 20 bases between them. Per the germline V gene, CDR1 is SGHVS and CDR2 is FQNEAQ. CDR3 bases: TGTGCCAGCAGCCGAGCTTGGGGGGGGCTGGGTACGCAGTATTTT. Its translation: CASSRAWGGLGTQYF.

In nucleotides, the CDR3 is TGTGCCAGCAGCCAAACAGGGGAGCTCTATGGCTACACCTTC. Translated: CASSQTGELYGYTF. This rearrangement joins TRBV4-2 to TRBJ1-2; 7 positions agree with TRBD1. The CDR3 runs to 14 residues. Trimming removed 2 bases from V and 4 bases from J; junction bases left unmatched: 4. Germline CDR1 LGHNA, CDR2 YNFKEQ.

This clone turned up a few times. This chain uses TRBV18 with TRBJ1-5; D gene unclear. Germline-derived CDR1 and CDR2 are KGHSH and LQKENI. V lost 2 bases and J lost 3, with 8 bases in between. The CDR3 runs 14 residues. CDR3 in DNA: TGTGCCAGCTCACCAGGGGAGCCCAATCAGCCCCAGCATTTT. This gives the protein CASSPGEPNQPQHF.

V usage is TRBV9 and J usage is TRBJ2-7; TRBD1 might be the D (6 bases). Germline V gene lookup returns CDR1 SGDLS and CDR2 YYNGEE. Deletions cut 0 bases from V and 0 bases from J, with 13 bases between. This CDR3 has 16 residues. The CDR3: CASSVEGTSSSYEQYF. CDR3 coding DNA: TGTGCCAGCAGCGTAGAGGGGACATCTAGCTCCTACGAGCAGTACTTC.

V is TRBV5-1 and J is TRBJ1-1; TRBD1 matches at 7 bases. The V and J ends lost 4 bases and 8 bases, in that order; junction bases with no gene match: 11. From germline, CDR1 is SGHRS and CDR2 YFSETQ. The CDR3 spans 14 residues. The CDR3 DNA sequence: TGCGCCAGCAGCACCGGGACAGTGAGGCCAGAAGCTTTCTTT. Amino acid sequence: CASSTGTVRPEAFF.

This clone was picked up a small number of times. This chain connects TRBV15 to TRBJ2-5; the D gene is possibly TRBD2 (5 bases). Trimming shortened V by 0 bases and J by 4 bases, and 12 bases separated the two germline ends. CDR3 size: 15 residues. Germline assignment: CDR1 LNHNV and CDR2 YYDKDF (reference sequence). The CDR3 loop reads CATSRDIAGAETQYF. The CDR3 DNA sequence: TGTGCCACCAGCAGAGACATCGCGGGCGCAGAGACCCAGTACTTC.

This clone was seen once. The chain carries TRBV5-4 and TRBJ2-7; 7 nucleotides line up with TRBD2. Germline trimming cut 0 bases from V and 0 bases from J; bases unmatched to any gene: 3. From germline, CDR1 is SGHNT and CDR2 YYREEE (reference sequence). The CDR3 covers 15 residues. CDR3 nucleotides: TGTGCCAGCAGCTTGGCGGGCGGGGGCTCCTACGAGCAGTACTTC. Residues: CASSLAGGGSYEQYF. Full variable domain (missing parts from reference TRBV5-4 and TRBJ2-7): ETGVTQSPTHLIKTRGQQVTLRCSSQSGHNTVSWYQQALGQGPQFIFQYYREEENGRGNFPPRFSGLQFPNYSSELNVNALELDDSALYLCASSLAGGGSYEQYFGPGTRLTVT.

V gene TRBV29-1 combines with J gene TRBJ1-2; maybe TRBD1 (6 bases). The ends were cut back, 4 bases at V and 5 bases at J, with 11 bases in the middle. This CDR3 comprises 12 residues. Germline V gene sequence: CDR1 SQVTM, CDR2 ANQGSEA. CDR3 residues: CSVVQGLYGYTF. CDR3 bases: TGCAGCGTTGTGCAGGGGTTATATGGCTACACCTTC.

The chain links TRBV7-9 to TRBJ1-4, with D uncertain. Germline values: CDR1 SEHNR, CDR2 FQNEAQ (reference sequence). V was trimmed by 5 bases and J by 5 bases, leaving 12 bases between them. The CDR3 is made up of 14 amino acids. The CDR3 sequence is CASSPGYQNEKLFF. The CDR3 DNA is TGTGCCAGCAGCCCAGGCTACCAGAATGAAAAACTGTTTTTT.

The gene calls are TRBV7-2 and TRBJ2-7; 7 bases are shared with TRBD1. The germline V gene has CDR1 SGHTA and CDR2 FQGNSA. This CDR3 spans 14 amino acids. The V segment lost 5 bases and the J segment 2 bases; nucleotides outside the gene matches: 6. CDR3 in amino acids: CASSLGTEPYEQYF. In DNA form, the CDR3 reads TGTGCCAGCAGCCTCGGGACAGAACCCTACGAGCAGTACTTC.

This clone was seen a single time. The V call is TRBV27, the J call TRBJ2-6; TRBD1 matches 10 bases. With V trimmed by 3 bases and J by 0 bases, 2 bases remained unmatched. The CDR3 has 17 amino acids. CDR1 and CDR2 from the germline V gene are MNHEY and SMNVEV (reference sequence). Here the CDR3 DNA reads TGTGCCAGCAGTTTCGGGACAGGGGTCTCTGGGGCCAACGTCCTGACTTTC. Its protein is CASSFGTGVSGANVLTF.

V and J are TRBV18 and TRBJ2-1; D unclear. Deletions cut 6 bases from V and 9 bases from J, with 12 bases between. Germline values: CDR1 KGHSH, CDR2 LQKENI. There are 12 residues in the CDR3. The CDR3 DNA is TGTGCCAGCTCTCTCATTAGTTCTGAGCAGTTCTTC. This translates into CASSLISSEQFF.